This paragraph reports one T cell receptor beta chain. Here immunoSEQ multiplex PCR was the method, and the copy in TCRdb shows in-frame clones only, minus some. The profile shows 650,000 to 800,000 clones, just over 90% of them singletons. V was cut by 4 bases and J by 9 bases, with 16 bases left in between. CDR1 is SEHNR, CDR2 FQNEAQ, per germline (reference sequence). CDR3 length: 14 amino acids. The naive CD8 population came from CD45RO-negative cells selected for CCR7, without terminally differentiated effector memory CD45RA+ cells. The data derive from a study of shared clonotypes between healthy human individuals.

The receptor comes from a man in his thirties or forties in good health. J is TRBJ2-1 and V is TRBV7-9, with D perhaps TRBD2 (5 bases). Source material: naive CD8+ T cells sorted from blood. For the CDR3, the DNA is TGTGCCAGCAGCTACCGGGCCCCCAGCGGTGAGCAGTTCTTC. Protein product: CASSYRAPSGEQFF.